A single sample is the source of the 27 T cell receptor beta chains below, sequenced in a study of CD8 T cells in ankylosing spondylitis. TCRdb re-called the 5' RACE reads through MiXCR, storing one row per CDR3 protein. The data hold 200,000 to 300,000 distinct CDR3 sequences, with 10% to 13% observed a single time. Sequencing used blood, either unsorted or a sorted T cell fraction (not recorded which). The receptors stem from a male donor with ankylosing spondylitis or in good health (not recorded which).

There are many counts of this clonotype. This chain links TRBV27 with TRBJ2-6, with a possible D match to TRBD1 (6 bases). CDR3 length equals 15 residues. Germline CDR1 and CDR2: MNHEY and SMNVEV (reference sequence). V was shortened by 5 bases and J by 4 bases, with 12 bases between the two germline ends. In DNA form, the CDR3 reads TGTGCCAGCAGTATGACAGGCGGAGGGGCCAACGTCCTGACTTTC. Protein sequence: CASSMTGGGANVLTF.

There are many counts of this clonotype. The CDR3 DNA reads as TGTGCCAGCAGCCTAGGACAGGGGGCTTTCTACAATGAGCAGTTCTTC. As protein: CASSLGQGAFYNEQFF. The rearrangement joins TRBV11-2 to TRBJ2-1; 11 nucleotides line up with TRBD1. CDR3 size: 16 residues. V was clipped by 5 bases and J by 3 bases; unmatched bases: 6. Looked up from germline, CDR1 is SGHAT and CDR2 is FQNNGV.

This clonotype was seen at least ten times. V and J are TRBV27 and TRBJ1-2; maybe TRBD1 (5 bases). Trimming took off 0 bases at V and 3 bases at J, with 14 bases between the two ends. CDR3 length: 16 residues. Germline V gives CDR1 MNHEY, CDR2 SMNVEV (reference sequence). The CDR3 DNA reads TGTGCCAGCAGTTTATCTGGGGACGGGGGACACTATGGCTACACCTTC. It yields the protein CASSLSGDGGHYGYTF.

This chain links TRBV5-1 with TRBJ2-7; 9 bases fit TRBD1. The CDR3 spans 13 residues. CDR1 is SGHRS, CDR2 YFSETQ, per germline. The V segment lost 3 bases and the J segment 7 bases; nucleotides outside the gene matches: 5. CDR3 nucleotide sequence: TGCGCCAGCAGCTGGGGGACAGGGCGGGAGCAGTACTTC. Protein product: CASSWGTGREQYF.

This clonotype was recorded many times. The chain has TRBV20-1 and TRBJ2-4, with D unclear. V shed 6 bases and J shed 8 bases, with 11 bases lying between them. From germline, CDR1 is DFQATT and CDR2 SNEGSKA (reference sequence). This CDR3 is 11 amino acids long. The CDR3 DNA sequence: TGCAGTGCCCTCGGCCCGGACATTCAGTACTTC. This gives the protein CSALGPDIQYF.

This clonotype was counted at least ten times. The CDR3 DNA is TGTGCCAGCAGCCACATTATAGCGGGCCTGAACAATGAGCAGTTCTTC. It encodes CASSHIIAGLNNEQFF. V gene TRBV14 combines with J gene TRBJ2-1; 7 nucleotides line up with TRBD2. This CDR3 contains 16 residues. The germline CDR1 and CDR2 sequences are SGHDN and FVKESK. V was pared by 3 bases and J by 5 bases, with 10 bases of the junction left unmatched.

This clonotype was seen repeatedly, ten times or more. This chain joins TRBV15 and TRBJ2-3; D is ambiguous. V was shortened by 0 bases and J by 5 bases, with 6 bases between the two germline ends. Germline assignment: CDR1 LNHNV and CDR2 YYDKDF (reference sequence). This CDR3 contains 13 residues. The CDR3 protein is CATSRDDGDTQYF. For the CDR3, the DNA is TGTGCCACCAGCAGAGATGACGGAGATACGCAGTATTTT. Supplemented by reference TRBV15 and TRBJ2-3, the full variable domain reads DAMVIQNPRYQVTQFGKPVTLSCSQTLNHNVMYWYQQKSSQAPKLLFHYYDKDFNNEADTPDNFQSRRPNTSFCFLDIRSPGLGDTAMYLCATSRDDGDTQYFGPGTRLTVL.

This clonotype was seen repeatedly, ten times or more. The chain links TRBV20-1 to TRBJ2-7, with 8 bases matching TRBD1. The CDR3 is 12 amino acids. J was trimmed by 1 base and V by 5 bases; bases with no gene match: 1. From germline, CDR1 is DFQATT and CDR2 SNEGSKA (reference sequence). The CDR3 bases are TGCAGTGCTTGGGACAGGTCCTACGAGCAGTACTTC. Its translation is CSAWDRSYEQYF.

This clonotype came up many times. In nucleotides, the CDR3 is TGTGCCAGCAGCACCGCAGGGGGCCCGGGCGCTTTCTTT. As protein: CASSTAGGPGAFF. This chain uses TRBV11-2 with TRBJ1-1, with 8 bases fitting TRBD1. V was clipped by 5 bases and J by 11 bases; unmatched bases: 10. The CDR3 sequence is 13 residues long. CDR1 is SGHAT and CDR2 is FQNNGV in the germline V gene.

This clonotype has ten or more counts. As DNA, the CDR3 is TGTGCCAGCAGTCCGACAGGTGAGGGTCAGCCCCAGCATTTT. Translating it yields CASSPTGEGQPQHF. This chain links TRBV12-3 or TRBV12-4 with TRBJ1-5; possible D gene TRBD1, 6 bases. The CDR3 has 14 residues. Deletions cut 5 bases from V and 6 bases from J, with 14 bases between.

This clonotype occurred many times. V and J are TRBV7-2 and TRBJ2-1; D could derive from TRBD1 or TRBD2 (6 bases each). This CDR3 contains 14 residues. Deletions cut 6 bases from V and 10 bases from J, with 19 bases between. Germline V lookup: CDR1 SGHTA, CDR2 FQGNSA. CDR3 sequence reads: CASRNRETGVEQFF. The CDR3 nucleotides are TGTGCCAGCAGAAACAGGGAAACGGGAGTGGAGCAGTTCTTC.

This clonotype was detected ten times or more. This chain connects TRBV15 to TRBJ2-3; D gene unclear. The germline V and J ends were trimmed by 0 bases and 0 bases, with 4 bases remaining between them. Germline loops: CDR1 LNHNV, CDR2 YYDKDF (reference sequence). The CDR3 runs 14 residues. CDR3 loop: CATSREPSTDTQYF. The CDR3 DNA sequence: TGTGCCACCAGCAGAGAACCTAGCACAGATACGCAGTATTTT. The variable domain in full, completed from reference TRBV15 and TRBJ2-3, reads DAMVIQNPRYQVTQFGKPVTLSCSQTLNHNVMYWYQQKSSQAPKLLFHYYDKDFNNEADTPDNFQSRRPNTSFCFLDIRSPGLGDTAMYLCATSREPSTDTQYFGPGTRLTVL.

The chain uses TRBV20-1 and TRBJ2-3, with TRBD2 matching over 12 bases. Germline V gene lookup returns CDR1 DFQATT and CDR2 SNEGSKA (reference sequence). V lost 4 bases and J lost 4; bases outside the gene matches: 3. CDR3 length equals 14 residues. CDR3 sequence (DNA): TGCAGTGCTAAGCTAGCGGGGGGGCCAGATACGCAGTATTTT. It encodes CSAKLAGGPDTQYF.

This clonotype has ten or more counts. The rearrangement links TRBV30 to TRBJ2-1; D gene uncertain. CDR1 and CDR2 (germline): GTSNPN, SVGIG (reference sequence). V lost 2 bases to trimming and J lost 7 bases, with 12 bases between them. The CDR3 covers 13 residues. CDR3 protein: CAWSLPSQNEQFF. The CDR3 DNA reads as TGTGCCTGGAGTCTCCCCTCACAGAATGAGCAGTTCTTC.

This clonotype has a count of ten or more. The chain employs TRBV3-1 and TRBJ2-1; 9 bases map to TRBD2. V trimming: 3 bases; J trimming: 9 bases; junction bases outside the gene matches: 12. Germline V gene lookup returns CDR1 LGHDT and CDR2 YNNKEL (reference sequence). The CDR3 runs to 16 residues. CDR3 loop: CASSQELAGVGSEQFF. The CDR3 DNA is TGTGCCAGCAGCCAGGAACTAGCGGGTGTAGGGAGTGAGCAGTTCTTC.

This clonotype was counted a few times. V and J are TRBV12-3 or TRBV12-4 and TRBJ2-7, with 7 positions matching TRBD2. The CDR3 is 15 amino acids. Trimming at V came to 5 bases and at J to 3 bases, leaving 10 bases not matched to a gene. The CDR3 loop is CASSLESGVFYEQYF. The CDR3 nucleotides are TGTGCCAGCAGTCTAGAAAGCGGGGTTTTCTACGAGCAGTACTTC.

The table lists this clonotype with many counts. This chain connects TRBV20-1 to TRBJ2-7, with 7 positions matching TRBD2. Germline assignment: CDR1 DFQATT and CDR2 SNEGSKA (reference sequence). The CDR3 length is 15 residues. The J segment lost 4 bases and the V segment lost 0 bases, leaving 9 bases of the junction unmatched. CDR3 sequence (DNA): TGCAGTGCTAGAGACTGGCGGGAGAACTATTACGAGCAGTACTTC. This encodes CSARDWRENYYEQYF.

In this sample, this clonotype turned up many times. This chain joins TRBV2 and TRBJ2-1; 10 positions agree with TRBD2. Trimming cost V 5 bases and J 0 bases; bases outside gene matches: 7. CDR1 is SNHLY and CDR2 is FYNNEI in the germline V gene. The CDR3 runs 17 residues. This chain's CDR3 is CASSRLAGASSYNEQFF. CDR3 bases: TGTGCCAGCAGTCGGCTAGCGGGGGCCAGCTCCTACAATGAGCAGTTCTTC.

The sample holds many counts of this clonotype. The J gene is TRBJ2-7, the V gene TRBV20-1; 10 bases match TRBD2. Germline V gene lookup returns CDR1 DFQATT and CDR2 SNEGSKA (reference sequence). CDR3 length: 12 residues. The junction had 3 bases not matched to a gene; V was cut back by 7 bases and J by 3 bases. The CDR3 DNA follows: TGCAGTGTACTAGCGGGAAACTACGAGCAGTACTTC. Translated, it gives CSVLAGNYEQYF.

This clonotype was seen many times. The chain has TRBV20-1 and TRBJ1-5, with D uncertain. V was clipped by 4 bases and J by 0 bases, with 7 bases between them. The CDR3 is 13 residues long. Germline lookup yields CDR1 DFQATT and CDR2 SNEGSKA (reference sequence). In DNA form, the CDR3 reads TGCAGTGCTATCGGGAATAGCAATCAGCCCCAGCATTTT. Its translation is CSAIGNSNQPQHF.

This chain joins TRBV30 and TRBJ2-3; 8 bases match TRBD2. The J segment lost 2 bases and the V segment lost 2 bases, leaving 6 bases of the junction unmatched. CDR1 and CDR2 (germline): GTSNPN, SVGIG (reference sequence). The CDR3 totals 15 residues. CDR3 protein: CAWSRSGGLTDTQYF. CDR3 DNA: TGTGCCTGGAGTAGGAGCGGGGGCCTCACAGATACGCAGTATTTT. The full variable domain, completed using reference TRBV30 and TRBJ2-3, is SQTIHQWPATLVQPVGSPLSLECTVEGTSNPNLYWYRQAAGRGLQLLFYSVGIGQISSEVPQNLSASRPQDRQFILSSKKLLLSDSGFYLCAWSRSGGLTDTQYFGPGTRLTVL.

This clonotype was detected ten times or more. The V gene is TRBV6-1, the J gene TRBJ2-1; TRBD2 is a possible D gene (6 bases). V was cut by 6 bases and J by 8 bases, with 17 bases left in between. This CDR3 is 14 amino acids long. Germline V lookup: CDR1 MNHNS, CDR2 SASEGT. CDR3 region: CASRPSGGADEQFF. The CDR3 nucleotides read TGTGCCAGCAGACCCTCCGGAGGGGCCGATGAGCAGTTCTTC.

In this sample, this clonotype turned up a few times. A much larger clone lies one base from this, so it may be a read error. V and J are TRBV5-6 and TRBJ2-3, with D uncertain. V lost 0 bases to trimming and J lost 10 bases, with 12 bases between them. The CDR3 consists of 13 residues. Germline lookup yields CDR1 SGHDT and CDR2 YYEEEE. As DNA, the CDR3 is TGTGCCAGCAGCTTGGATCCGTTGGATGCGCAGTATTTT. This gives the protein CASSLDPLDAQYF.

This chain uses TRBV7-2 with TRBJ2-1; 9 bases match TRBD2. Germline loops: CDR1 SGHTA, CDR2 FQGNSA. The CDR3 extends over 16 amino acids. V trimming: 2 bases; J trimming: 2 bases; junction bases outside the gene matches: 4. CDR3 coding DNA: TGTGCCAGCAGCTTACTTGGCGGGGGGGCCTACAATGAGCAGTTCTTC. Translating it yields CASSLLGGGAYNEQFF.

This clonotype was detected ten times or more. The chain recombines TRBV7-2 with TRBJ1-1; 12 bases fit TRBD1. This CDR3 has 16 amino acids. Looked up from germline, CDR1 is SGHTA and CDR2 is FQGNSA. Losses at the gene ends were 2 bases for V and 5 bases for J; bases not matched to a gene: 6. This chain's CDR3 is CASSLWGQGAGTEAFF. DNA of the CDR3: TGTGCCAGCAGCTTATGGGGACAGGGGGCTGGGACTGAAGCTTTCTTT.

Here the CDR3 reads CASSTAPGQINQPQHF. CDR3 DNA sequence: TGCGCCAGCAGCACGGCACCGGGACAGATCAATCAGCCCCAGCATTTT. This rearrangement joins TRBV5-1 to TRBJ1-5; 7 nucleotides match TRBD1. Germline V gene data show CDR1 as SGHRS and CDR2 as YFSETQ. The CDR3 is 16 amino acids. The V and J ends lost 4 bases and 3 bases, in that order; junction bases with no gene match: 10. The entire variable domain, with the rest obtained from reference TRBV5-1 and TRBJ1-5, is as follows: KAGVTQTPRYLIKTRGQQVTLSCSPISGHRSVSWYQQTPGQGLQFLFEYFSETQRNKGNFPGRFSGRQFSNSRSEMNVSTLELGDSALYLCASSTAPGQINQPQHFGDGTRLSIL.

This clonotype was counted many times. The chain couples TRBV5-1 to TRBJ2-3; D may be TRBD1 or TRBD2 (5 bases each). Trimming left V 0 bases short and J 0 bases short, with 11 bases between. Germline CDR1 and CDR2: SGHRS and YFSETQ. The CDR3 is made up of 16 amino acids. CDR3 in DNA: TGCGCCAGCAGCTTGGCCTGGGACGCTAGCACAGATACGCAGTATTTT. It codes for CASSLAWDASTDTQYF. Full variable domain (missing parts from reference TRBV5-1 and TRBJ2-3): KAGVTQTPRYLIKTRGQQVTLSCSPISGHRSVSWYQQTPGQGLQFLFEYFSETQRNKGNFPGRFSGRQFSNSRSEMNVSTLELGDSALYLCASSLAWDASTDTQYFGPGTRLTVL.